The 20 T cell receptor beta chains below were found in one sample sequenced in a study of blood T cell repertoires in COVID-19. Here immunoSEQ multiplex PCR was the method, and the copy in TCRdb shows in-frame clones only, minus some. The sample yields some 190,000 clones, around 80% seen once. The sample taken for sequencing was PBMCs or T cells enriched from blood (not recorded which). The receptors come from a man between 60 and 75 years old who had been exposed to COVID-19.

V usage is TRBV9 and J usage is TRBJ2-7, with 9 bases matching TRBD2. Germline CDR1 is SGDLS and CDR2 is YYNGEE. The CDR3 spans 14 residues. The V and J ends lost 0 bases and 5 bases, in that order; junction bases with no gene match: 3. CDR3 loop: CASSVVSGSNEQYF. The CDR3 region has the DNA TGTGCCAGCAGCGTAGTTAGCGGGAGCAACGAGCAGTACTTC. Looking up the rest from reference TRBV9 and TRBJ2-7 gives the full variable domain: DSGVTQTPKHLITATGQRVTLRCSPRSGDLSVYWYQQSLDQGLQFLIQYYNGEERAKGNILERFSAQQFPDLHSELNLSSLELGDSALYFCASSVVSGSNEQYFGPGTRLTVT.

This clone was counted a few times. The chain uses TRBV14 and TRBJ1-6; D gene unclear. The length of the CDR3 is 13 residues. Germline CDR1 and CDR2: SGHDN and FVKESK. V lost 6 bases and J 7 bases, leaving 10 bases between the germline ends. As DNA, the CDR3 is TGTGCCAGCAGTCTATCCCTGAATTCACCCCTCCACTTT. Protein: CASSLSLNSPLHF.

The chain combines TRBV2 with TRBJ2-1; 8 bases line up with TRBD2. J lost 2 bases, V lost 6 bases, and 6 bases had no gene match. This CDR3 is 15 amino acids long. Germline CDR1 SNHLY, CDR2 FYNNEI. CDR3 protein: CASRETGLAYNEQFF. The CDR3 DNA reads TGTGCCAGCAGAGAAACGGGACTAGCCTACAATGAGCAGTTCTTC.

With respect to this clone: This clone may be a read error of a much larger clone one base away. The chain is built from TRBV9 and TRBJ1-1; 7 positions agree with TRBD1. CDR1 and CDR2 from the germline V gene are SGDLS and YYNGEE. Unmatched junction bases numbered 15, after V lost 3 bases and J lost 4 bases. The CDR3 consists of 17 residues. The CDR3 region is CASSAWDSGGRSTEAFF. For the CDR3, the DNA is TGTGCCAGCAGCGCCTGGGACAGTGGAGGAAGGAGCACTGAAGCTTTCTTT. Supplemented by reference TRBV9 and TRBJ1-1, the full variable domain reads DSGVTQTPKHLITATGQRVTLRCSPRSGDLSVYWYQQSLDQGLQFLIQYYNGEERAKGNILERFSAQQFPDLHSELNLSSLELGDSALYFCASSAWDSGGRSTEAFFGQGTRLTVV.

This chain uses TRBV19 with TRBJ1-4, with 8 bases matching TRBD1. Looked up from germline, CDR1 is LNHDA and CDR2 is SQIVND (reference sequence). Losses at the gene ends were 8 bases for V and 3 bases for J; bases not matched to a gene: 11. The CDR3 totals 16 residues. In DNA form, the CDR3 reads TGTGCCAGTTCCTACGGGACAGGTTTCGCTAATGAAAAACTGTTTTTT. Its translation: CASSYGTGFANEKLFF.

This clone has more than one count but fewer than ten. V usage is TRBV28 and J usage is TRBJ2-7, with D possibly being TRBD2 (5 bases). The CDR3 sequence is 15 residues long. The germline V gene has CDR1 MDHEN and CDR2 SYDVKM. Trimming removed 7 bases from V and 3 bases from J, with 19 bases in between. This CDR3 reads CASTHGAGGLYEQYF. The CDR3 DNA is TGTGCCAGCACCCATGGAGCCGGCGGACTCTACGAGCAGTACTTC.

The chain couples TRBV27 to TRBJ1-6; weak D call: TRBD1 (5 bases). The CDR3 length is 15 residues. V dropped 3 bases and J dropped 7 bases, with 13 bases sitting between them. From germline, CDR1 is MNHEY and CDR2 SMNVEV (reference sequence). Here the CDR3 reads CASSFFGQRNSPLHF. CDR3 sequence (DNA): TGTGCCAGCAGTTTCTTCGGACAACGGAATTCACCCCTCCACTTT.

This chain connects TRBV28 to TRBJ2-7, with a tentative D call TRBD2 (5 bases). Deletions cut 7 bases from V and 6 bases from J, with 25 bases between. CDR1 and CDR2 from the germline V gene are MDHEN and SYDVKM. The CDR3 runs to 16 residues. In DNA form, the CDR3 reads TGTGCCAGCATCCCCCAGGCGGGCAGGCGCTGGGGCGAGCAGTACTTC. Residues: CASIPQAGRRWGEQYF. Supplemented by reference TRBV28 and TRBJ2-7, the full variable domain reads DVKVTQSSRYLVKRTGEKVFLECVQDMDHENMFWYRQDPGLGLRLIYFSYDVKMKEKGDIPEGYSVSREKKERFSLILESASTNQTSMYLCASIPQAGRRWGEQYFGPGTRLTVT.

The chain links TRBV5-1 to TRBJ1-1; D possibly corresponds to TRBD1 (5 bases). Trimming removed 1 base at V and 6 bases at J, with 16 bases between. The CDR3 spans 15 residues. The germline V gene has CDR1 SGHRS and CDR2 YFSETQ. CDR3 in DNA: TGCGCCAGCAGCTTGAGTGGGGGGGTTGTCTCTGAAGCTTTCTTT. Protein product: CASSLSGGVVSEAFF.

This chain uses TRBV30 with TRBJ2-3; 8 bases align to TRBD2. Germline V gene lookup returns CDR1 GTSNPN and CDR2 SVGIG (reference sequence). V gave up 2 bases and J gave up 0 bases; unmatched junction bases: 4. The CDR3 totals 15 residues. CDR3 sequence reads: CAWSLTSGSTDTQYF. Written as DNA, the CDR3 is TGTGCCTGGAGTTTAACTAGCGGTAGCACAGATACGCAGTATTTT.

The chain combines TRBV7-2 with TRBJ1-5; 8 positions agree with TRBD1. Germline V gives CDR1 SGHTA, CDR2 FQGNSA. The V and J ends lost 2 bases and 7 bases, in that order; junction bases with no gene match: 7. The length of the CDR3 is 15 residues. The CDR3 DNA reads TGTGCCAGCAGCTTATTCGCGGACAGGGACCAGCCCCAGCATTTT. Its protein product is CASSLFADRDQPQHF.

This clone was seen a few times. The chain joins TRBV9 to TRBJ2-1; TRBD2 is a possible D gene (5 bases). Trimming removed 4 bases from V and 9 bases from J, with 14 bases in between. Germline CDR1 reads SGDLS; CDR2 reads YYNGEE. This CDR3 has 13 amino acids. The CDR3 bases are TGTGCCAGCAGCACGACACCCCGGGGTGAGCAGTTCTTC. Protein sequence: CASSTTPRGEQFF.

The rearrangement links TRBV29-1 to TRBJ1-1; perhaps TRBD1 as D (6 bases). CDR3 length equals 14 residues. The germline V and J ends were trimmed by 3 bases and 5 bases, with 16 bases remaining between them. Germline V CDR1 and CDR2: SQVTM, ANQGSEA. DNA for the CDR3: TGCAGCGTTGAGGGGGGGCTACCGAGGACTGAAGCTTTCTTT. Translating it yields CSVEGGLPRTEAFF.

The chain carries TRBV5-4 and TRBJ2-3; 8 bases agree with TRBD2. CDR3 length: 14 residues. CDR1 and CDR2 from the germline V gene are SGHNT and YYREEE (reference sequence). The trim removed 0 bases at V and 8 bases at J, leaving 5 bases unmatched. The chain's CDR3 is CASSLETSVGTQYF. The DNA of the CDR3 is TGTGCCAGCAGCTTGGAGACTAGCGTCGGTACGCAGTATTTT.

The chain joins TRBV5-6 to TRBJ1-2; D remains ambiguous. Germline loops: CDR1 SGHDT, CDR2 YYEEEE. V was trimmed by 2 bases and J by 8 bases, leaving 10 bases between them. The CDR3 runs 12 residues. CDR3 DNA sequence: TGTGCCAGCAGCTTCATGGAGGCCGGCTACACCTTC. It encodes CASSFMEAGYTF.

The genes are TRBV7-9 and TRBJ2-7, with D tentatively TRBD1 (6 bases). Germline CDR1 is SEHNR and CDR2 is FQNEAQ (reference sequence). There are 16 residues in the CDR3. V lost 4 bases to trimming and J lost 5 bases, with 21 bases between them. The CDR3 spells CASSYGQSMESDEQYF. Here the CDR3 DNA reads TGTGCCAGCAGCTATGGACAGTCGATGGAATCTGACGAGCAGTACTTC.

This chain links TRBV12-3 or TRBV12-4 with TRBJ1-5, with D perhaps matching TRBD1 (5 bases). Trimming took off 6 bases at V and 15 bases at J, with 15 bases between the two ends. There are 11 residues in the CDR3. The CDR3 loop is CASSAGGNGHF. For the CDR3, the DNA is TGTGCCAGCAGCGCCGGGGGAAATGGGCATTTT.

The V and J genes are TRBV4-3 and TRBJ2-2; TRBD2 matches at 10 bases. J gave up 0 bases and V 0 bases, and 7 bases lay outside the gene matches. Germline CDR1 reads LGHNA; CDR2 reads YSLEER. CDR3 length equals 19 residues. The CDR3 DNA sequence: TGCGCCAGCAGCCAAGATATCCTAGCGGGAGTAGCGAACACCGGGGAGCTGTTTTTT. As protein: CASSQDILAGVANTGELFF.

The chain links TRBV29-1 to TRBJ1-6, with a possible D match to TRBD1 (6 bases). The CDR3 totals 15 residues. CDR1 and CDR2 from the germline V gene are SQVTM and ANQGSEA. The ends were cut back, 4 bases at V and 6 bases at J, with 16 bases in the middle. In DNA, the CDR3 is TGCAGCGTTGCAGGGGACAATAGGTCTAATTCACCCCTCCACTTT. As protein: CSVAGDNRSNSPLHF.

The V gene is TRBV10-3, the J gene TRBJ2-1; D possibly corresponds to TRBD2 (6 bases). Trimming stripped 2 bases from V and 6 bases from J, with 23 bases between. CDR3 length equals 18 residues. Germline V gives CDR1 ENHRY, CDR2 SYGVKD. In DNA form, the CDR3 reads TGTGCCATCAGTGAGCCGAGTACCGGGACTTATCCCGCCAATGAGCAGTTCTTC. Its protein is CAISEPSTGTYPANEQFF.